The source of this T cell receptor (beta chain) is a study of beta chain features in type 1 diabetes (dated 2018 in TCRdb). Broadly, across the study: No differences in mean age, gender distribution, total cell number or subset yield were found between patients and healthy donors. A total of about 110 million sorted cells were examined across all samples, and the number of cells per subset was strongly correlated with RNA yield. In the study, TCRB repertoires of sorted circulating CD4+ T cell subsets from recently diagnosed type 1 diabetes patients were compared with those of matched healthy donors. Naive and central memory subsets were obtained from all 30 or so donors, but regulatory and stem cell-like memory subsets were isolated from only 8 patients and roughly eight healthy donors.

The entire amount of isolated RNA was reverse transcribed using the High Capacity cDNA Reverse Transcription Kit, so the sequenced TCRB transcripts were expressed ones. Deep immunoSEQ sequencing was performed on naive, central memory and regulatory T cell samples, with an average of roughly 4 million total reads per sample. After sorted cells were lysed in RLT buffer, RNA was extracted with DNase-treated RNeasy Micro or Mini kits, with the choice depending on cell number. Each cell subset was processed on its own to prevent cross-contamination, while patient and healthy donor samples were processed together. Using the immunoSEQ multiplex PCR, TCRB sequences were amplified from cDNA into 87-bp fragments spanning the CDR3 region. Sequencing of the amplicons was done on the Illumina HiSeq platform. Per the source publication's procedure: PCR bias was computationally corrected using synthetic template baselines, reads within Hamming distance 2 were collapsed, and singletons that could not be merged were discarded. Reads were aligned against IMGT so that V, D and J genes, CDR3 length and insertions or deletions at six rearrangement sites could be assigned. Within each subset, clonotype counts were normalized to the number of sorted cells before true diversity and Gini coefficients were calculated with the tcR R package. The overlap coefficient, calculated on TCRB nucleotide sequences, was used to measure repertoire sharing. As a proxy for the pre-selection repertoire, out-of-frame TCRB sequences from naive cells were analyzed. Not all clones reach the TCRdb copy of this immuneACCESS table, which keeps in-frame sequences only. Checked studies attribute under half of the gap to unresolved V genes and leave the rest unexplained. The V and J calls and clone size come from that table; D and trimming were worked out from the DNA. The sample includes 850,000 to 900,000 clones, with 17% observed a single time. The ten most abundant clones make up 0.023% of the sample.

Comments on this clone: No antigen is known for it. Qualities for individual bases were not recorded, and no much larger clone is one base off.

The junction shows trimming of 3 bases on V and 8 bases on J, plus 7 bases between the germline ends. The germline V gene specifies MRHNA as CDR1 and SNTAGT as CDR2. Its CDR3 holds 12 amino acids, cysteine through phenylalanine. The DNA shown is the 36-base CDR3, in frame from base 1. Paper-wide results and their limitations: In all four CD4+ subsets, TCRB CDR3 length was moderately but significantly shorter in type 1 diabetes patients. PCR might favor shorter templates, but patient and control samples were amplified and corrected together, so any skew would affect both groups equally. Naive, central memory and regulatory TCRB repertoires appeared more similar among patients than among healthy donors. HLA sub-analyses involved small numbers of individuals, so any influence of HLA type on TCRB rearrangement remained unresolved. At VDJ recombination sites, type 1 diabetes patients had fewer insertions and more deleted nucleotides, which implies abnormalities in thymic rearrangement. Because cDNA was sequenced instead of genomic DNA, activated cells with high expression could be over-represented, although the groups did not differ in activation or CD3 levels.

A single peripheral blood draw of around 100 mL on average was collected from each donor into heparinised tubes. A BD FACSAria II was used to sort naive, central memory, regulatory and stem cell-like memory CD4+ T cells with a panel that included CD45RO, CCR7, CD25, CD127, CD95 and CD27. All sorted populations exceeded 95% purity. PBMCs were isolated right away by Lymphoprep density gradient centrifugation and were stained directly, without culture. Samples were stained and sorted in pairs, with one healthy donor and one patient per experiment, so that batch effects were minimized. Recombination joined TRBV6-4 with TRBJ2-2; the D gene assignment is ambiguous. The receptor comes from a woman aged 18-29 years in good health. The sequenced sample was naive CD4+ T cells from blood. The label giving this sample's cell subset or site can be read as: true naive CD4+ T cells. CDR3 reads: CASSENSGELFF. The nucleotide sequence is TGTGCCAGCAGTGAGAACAGTGGGGAGCTGTTTTTT.